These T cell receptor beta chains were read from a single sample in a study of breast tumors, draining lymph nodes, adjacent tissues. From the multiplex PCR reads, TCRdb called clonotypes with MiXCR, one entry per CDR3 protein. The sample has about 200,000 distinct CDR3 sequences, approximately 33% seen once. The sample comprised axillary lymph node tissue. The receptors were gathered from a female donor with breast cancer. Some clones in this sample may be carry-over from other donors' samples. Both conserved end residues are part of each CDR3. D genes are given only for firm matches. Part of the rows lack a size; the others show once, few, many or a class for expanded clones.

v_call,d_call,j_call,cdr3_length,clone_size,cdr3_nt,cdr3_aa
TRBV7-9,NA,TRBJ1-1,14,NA,TGTGCCAGCAGCTTAGCAAGGGATAACACTGAAGCTTTCTTT,CASSLARDNTEAFF
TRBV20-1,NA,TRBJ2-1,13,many,TGCAGTGCTAGGGCCCAGGGAGTAGGTCCTCAGTTCTTC,CSARAQGVGPQFF
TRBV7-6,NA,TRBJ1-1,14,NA,TGTGCCAGCAGCTTAGACGAGGGAGGGACTGAAGCTTTCTTT,CASSLDEGGTEAFF
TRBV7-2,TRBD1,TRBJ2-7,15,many,TGTGCCAGCAGCACATACAGGGGTCGGTCCTACGAGCAGTACTTC,CASSTYRGRSYEQYF
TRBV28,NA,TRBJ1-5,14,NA,TGTGCCAGCAGTACGGGGGCTTCGGGTCAGCCCCAGCATTTT,CASSTGASGQPQHF
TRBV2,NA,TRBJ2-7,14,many,TGTGCCAGCAGTGAAACGTCGGCCTCCTACGAGCAGTACTTC,CASSETSASYEQYF
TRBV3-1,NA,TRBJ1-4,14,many,TGTGCCAGCAGCCAAAGTATAACGAATGAAAAACTGTTTTTT,CASSQSITNEKLFF
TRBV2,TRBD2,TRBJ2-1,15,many,TGTGCCAGCAGTTTCCTAGCGGGGAGCAGGGATGAGCAGTTCTTC,CASSFLAGSRDEQFF
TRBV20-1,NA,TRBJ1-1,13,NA,TGCAGTGCTGACGGGGGGATTGGGATTGAAGCTTTCTTT,CSADGGIGIEAFF
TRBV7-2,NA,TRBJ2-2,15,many,TGTGCCAGCAGTTTCGCCGGACAGAGCGCCGGGGAGCTGTTTTTT,CASSFAGQSAGELFF
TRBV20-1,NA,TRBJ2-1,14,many,TGCAGTGCTAGAGATTTGAGGGAGAGGAATGAGCAGTTCTTC,CSARDLRERNEQFF
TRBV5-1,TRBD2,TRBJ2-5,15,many,TGCGCCAGCAGCGGTCGACTAGCGGGTCAGGAGACCCAGTACTTC,CASSGRLAGQETQYF
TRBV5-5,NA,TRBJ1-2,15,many,TGTGCCAGCAGCTTGATGGGCTCAGCTAACTATGGCTACACCTTC,CASSLMGSANYGYTF
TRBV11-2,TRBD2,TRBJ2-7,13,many,TGTGCCAGCAGCTCCCTCGCATTACTAGCGGGAGAGTTC,CASSSLALLAGEF
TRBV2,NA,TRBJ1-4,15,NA,TGTGCCAGCAGTGAAAGGGGTTATACTAATGAAAAACTGTTTTTT,CASSERGYTNEKLFF
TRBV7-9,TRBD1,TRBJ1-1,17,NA,TGTGCCAGCAGTACCCTTGCCCCCGCAGGGGGAGACACTGAGGCTTTCTTT,CASSTLAPAGGDTEAFF
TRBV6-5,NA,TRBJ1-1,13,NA,TGTGCCAGCAGCATATTAGGGGTAGGTGAAGCTTTCTTT,CASSILGVGEAFF
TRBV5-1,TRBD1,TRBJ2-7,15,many,TGCGCCAGCAGCTGGGGGGACAGGGATGGCTACGAGCAGTACTTC,CASSWGDRDGYEQYF
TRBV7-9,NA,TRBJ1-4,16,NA,TGTGCCAGCAGCTTAAGGTCAGCGTCAACTGATGAAAAACTGTTCTTT,CASSLRSASTDEKLFF
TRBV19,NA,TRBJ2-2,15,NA,TGTGCCAGTAGTCAGGACTGGGGTAGCACCGGGGAGCTGTTTTTT,CASSQDWGSTGELFF
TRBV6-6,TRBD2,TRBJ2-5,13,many,TGTGCCAGTCTACTAGCGGGGCAAGAGACCCAGTACTTC,CASLLAGQETQYF
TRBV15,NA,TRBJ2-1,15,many,TGTGCCACCAGCTCACCCGGGACCAACCACAATGAGCAGTTCTTC,CATSSPGTNHNEQFF
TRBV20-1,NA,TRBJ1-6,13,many,TGCAGTGCGACGACAGGAGGGAGTTCACCCCTCCACTTT,CSATTGGSSPLHF
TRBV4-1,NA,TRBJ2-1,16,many,TGCGCCAGCAGCCAACCTACAGGAAGCTCCTACAATGAGCAGTTCTTC,CASSQPTGSSYNEQFF
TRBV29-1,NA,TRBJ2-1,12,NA,TGCAGCTTTGGCGGGCCTGAGAATGAGCAGTTCTTC,CSFGGPENEQFF
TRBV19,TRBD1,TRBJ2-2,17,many,TGTGCCAGTAGTACCGGACAGGGGGGGAGAAACACCGGGGAGCTGTTTTTT,CASSTGQGGRNTGELFF
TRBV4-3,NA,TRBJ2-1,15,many,TGCGCCAGCAGCCAAGGTGCGACTACAGGTTATGAGCAGTTCTTC,CASSQGATTGYEQFF
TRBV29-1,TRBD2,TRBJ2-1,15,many,TGCAGCGCTCCCGAGGGACTAGCGGACAACAATGAGCAGTTCTTC,CSAPEGLADNNEQFF
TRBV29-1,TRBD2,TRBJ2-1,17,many,TGCAGCGTTGGGGGGAGAACTAGCGGGAGCTCCTACAATGAGCAGTTCTTC,CSVGGRTSGSSYNEQFF
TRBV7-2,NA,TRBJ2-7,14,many,TGTGCCAGCAGCTTAGTTCCCGGGGCAAGTGAGCAGTACTTC,CASSLVPGASEQYF
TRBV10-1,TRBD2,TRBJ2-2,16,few,TGCGCCAGCAGTGGACACTCTAGCGGGGGCACCGGGGAGCTGTTTTTT,CASSGHSSGGTGELFF